These 5 T cell receptor beta chains were all obtained from the same sample, sequenced in a study of PD-1 blockade in classical Hodgkin lymphoma. Brentuximab vedotin exposure varied among the patients, all of whom had relapsed after autologous stem cell transplantation. The table came from immunoSEQ multiplex PCR; TCRdb's copy has only in-frame clones and leaves some out. There are about 20,000 clones in the sample; over 65% occur only once, and about 24% lies in the top ten. The specimen comprised peripheral blood mononuclear cells (PBMCs), sampled before the second cycle of nivolumab. These receptors all stem from a human donor with classical Hodgkin lymphoma.

The chain's CDR3 is CASRGQLNQPQHF. CDR3 sequence (DNA): TGTGCCAGCAGAGGACAGCTCAATCAGCCCCAGCATTTT. This sequence joins TRBV6-1 and TRBJ1-5; TRBD1 might be the D (6 bases). V lost 6 bases to trimming and J lost 3 bases, with 9 bases between them. Per germline, CDR1 MNHNS and CDR2 SASEGT. CDR3 size: 13 residues.

The V and J genes are TRBV5-1 and TRBJ2-2; maybe TRBD2 (7 bases). The V end lost 0 bases, the J end lost 6 bases, and 15 bases lay between the germline ends. CDR1 and CDR2 from the germline V gene are SGHRS and YFSETQ. The CDR3 length is 16 residues. The CDR3, as DNA: TGCGCCAGCAGCTTGGTATCGGGGGGCGCAGCCGGGGAGCTGTTTTTT. Its translation is CASSLVSGGAAGELFF. The whole variable domain, filled in from reference TRBV5-1 and TRBJ2-2, reads KAGVTQTPRYLIKTRGQQVTLSCSPISGHRSVSWYQQTPGQGLQFLFEYFSETQRNKGNFPGRFSGRQFSNSRSEMNVSTLELGDSALYLCASSLVSGGAAGELFFGEGSRLTVL.

The chain combines TRBV28 with TRBJ2-3, with D hard to call. V lost 5 bases and J lost 10, with 13 bases in between. The CDR3 has 12 residues. From germline, CDR1 is MDHEN and CDR2 SYDVKM. This CDR3 reads CASSPLRGPQYF. CDR3 bases: TGTGCCAGCAGTCCCCTCCGAGGTCCGCAGTATTTT.

The V call is TRBV15, the J call TRBJ2-7; D remains unclear. The germline gives CDR1 LNHNV, CDR2 YYDKDF (reference sequence). Between the trimmed V and J ends, which lost 3 bases and 0 bases, there was a span of 9 bases. The CDR3 is 14 amino acids. The CDR3 spells CATSRTLDSYEQYF. CDR3 DNA: TGTGCCACCAGCAGGACATTAGACTCCTACGAGCAGTACTTC.

V gene TRBV19 combines with J gene TRBJ1-5; D not resolved. CDR3 size: 13 residues. The ends were cut back, 5 bases at V and 0 bases at J, with 5 bases in the middle. From germline, CDR1 is LNHDA and CDR2 SQIVND (reference sequence). CDR3 coding DNA: TGTGCCAGTAGTGACGTTAGCAATCAGCCCCAGCATTTT. This codes for CASSDVSNQPQHF.